This TCR beta chain came from a study of blood T cell repertoires in COVID-19. On the study more broadly: Spain, Italy and the United States supplied samples that represented acute and convalescent COVID-19.

A single count supports this clone. The table came from immunoSEQ multiplex PCR; TCRdb's copy has only in-frame clones and leaves some out. Among around 14,000 clones listed, about 83% were seen once. V lost 4 bases and J 7 bases, leaving 5 bases between the germline ends. The CDR3 is made up of 11 amino acids. Germline V gene data show CDR1 as MGHRA and CDR2 as YSYEKL. This TCR was sampled from a human donor in a cohort sampled during active COVID-19. Material: peripheral blood. The V gene is TRBV4-1, the J gene TRBJ2-1; D call uncertain. CDR3 protein: CASSRSNEQFF. CDR3 in DNA: TGCGCCAGCAGCCGTAGTAATGAGCAGTTCTTC.